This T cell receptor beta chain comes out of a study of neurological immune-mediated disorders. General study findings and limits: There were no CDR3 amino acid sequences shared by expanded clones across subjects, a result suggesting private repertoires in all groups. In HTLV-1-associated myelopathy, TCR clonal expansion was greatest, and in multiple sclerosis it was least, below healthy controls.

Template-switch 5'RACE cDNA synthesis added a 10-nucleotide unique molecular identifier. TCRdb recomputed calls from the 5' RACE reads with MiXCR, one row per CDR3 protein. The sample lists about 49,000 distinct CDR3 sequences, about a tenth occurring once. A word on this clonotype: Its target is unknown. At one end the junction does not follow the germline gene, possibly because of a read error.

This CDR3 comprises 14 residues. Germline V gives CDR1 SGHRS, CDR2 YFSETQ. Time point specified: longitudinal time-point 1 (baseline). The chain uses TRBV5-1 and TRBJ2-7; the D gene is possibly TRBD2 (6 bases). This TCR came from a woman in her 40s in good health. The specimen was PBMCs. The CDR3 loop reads CASSLAGDSYEEYF. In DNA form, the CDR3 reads TGCGCCAGCAGCTTGGCGGGGGACTCCTACGAGGAGTACTTC.